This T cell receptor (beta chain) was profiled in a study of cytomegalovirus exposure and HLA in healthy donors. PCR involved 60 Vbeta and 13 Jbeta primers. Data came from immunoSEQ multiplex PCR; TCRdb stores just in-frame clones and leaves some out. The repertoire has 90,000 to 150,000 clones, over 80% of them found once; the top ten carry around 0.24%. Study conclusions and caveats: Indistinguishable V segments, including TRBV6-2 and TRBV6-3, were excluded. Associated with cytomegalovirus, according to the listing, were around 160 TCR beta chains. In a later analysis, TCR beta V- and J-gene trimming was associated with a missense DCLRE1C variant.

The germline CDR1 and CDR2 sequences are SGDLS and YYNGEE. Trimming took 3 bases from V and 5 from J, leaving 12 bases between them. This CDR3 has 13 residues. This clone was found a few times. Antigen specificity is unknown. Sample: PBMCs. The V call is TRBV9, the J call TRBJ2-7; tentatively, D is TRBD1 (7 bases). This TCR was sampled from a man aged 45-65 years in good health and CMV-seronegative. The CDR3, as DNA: TGTGCCAGCAGCGGAGTCAGGGGGGACGAGCAGTACTTC. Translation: CASSGVRGDEQYF.